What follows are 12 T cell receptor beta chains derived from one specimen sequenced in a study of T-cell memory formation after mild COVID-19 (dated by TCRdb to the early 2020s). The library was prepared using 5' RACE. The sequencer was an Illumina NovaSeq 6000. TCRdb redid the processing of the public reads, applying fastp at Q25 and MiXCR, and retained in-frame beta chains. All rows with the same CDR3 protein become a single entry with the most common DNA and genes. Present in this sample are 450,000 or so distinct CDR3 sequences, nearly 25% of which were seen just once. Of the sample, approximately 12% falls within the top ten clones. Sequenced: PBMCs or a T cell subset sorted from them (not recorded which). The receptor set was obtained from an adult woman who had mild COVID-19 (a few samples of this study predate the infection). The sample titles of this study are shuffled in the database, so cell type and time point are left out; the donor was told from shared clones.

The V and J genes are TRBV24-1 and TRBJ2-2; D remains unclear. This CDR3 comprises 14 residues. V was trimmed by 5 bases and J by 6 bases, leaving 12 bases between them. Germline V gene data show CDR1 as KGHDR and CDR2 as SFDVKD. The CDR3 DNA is TGTGCCACCAGTGCTAAAGTAATCCCCGGGGAGCTGTTTTTT. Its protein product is CATSAKVIPGELFF.

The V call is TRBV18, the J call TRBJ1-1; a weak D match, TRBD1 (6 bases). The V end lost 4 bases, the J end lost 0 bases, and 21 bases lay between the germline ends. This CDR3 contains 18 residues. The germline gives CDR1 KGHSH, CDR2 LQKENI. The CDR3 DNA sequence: TGTGCCAGCTCACTCTCCATCGTCAGGGGACTTATGAACACTGAAGCTTTCTTT. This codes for CASSLSIVRGLMNTEAFF. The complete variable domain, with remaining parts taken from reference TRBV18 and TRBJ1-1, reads NAGVMQNPRHLVRRRGQEARLRCSPMKGHSHVYWYRQLPEEGLKFMVYLQKENIIDESGMPKERFSAEFPKEGPSILRIQQVVRGDSAAYFCASSLSIVRGLMNTEAFFGQGTRLTVV.

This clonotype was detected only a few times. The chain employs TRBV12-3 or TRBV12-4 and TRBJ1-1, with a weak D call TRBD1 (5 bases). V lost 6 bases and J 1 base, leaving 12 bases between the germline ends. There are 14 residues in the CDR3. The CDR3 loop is CASRTGLRNTEAFF. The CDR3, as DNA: TGTGCCAGCAGGACGGGACTCAGGAACACTGAAGCTTTCTTT.

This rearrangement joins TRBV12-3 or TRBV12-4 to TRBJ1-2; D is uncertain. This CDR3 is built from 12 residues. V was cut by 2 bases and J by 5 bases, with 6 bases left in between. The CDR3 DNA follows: TGTGCCAGCAGTTTATGGTTATATGGCTACACCTTC. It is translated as CASSLWLYGYTF.

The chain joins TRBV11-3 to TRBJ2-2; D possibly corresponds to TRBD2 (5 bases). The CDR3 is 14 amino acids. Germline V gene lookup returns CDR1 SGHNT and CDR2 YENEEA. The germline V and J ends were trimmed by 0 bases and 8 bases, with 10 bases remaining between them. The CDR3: CASSLEDRDGELFF. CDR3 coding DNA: TGTGCCAGCAGCTTAGAAGACCGGGATGGGGAGCTGTTTTTT. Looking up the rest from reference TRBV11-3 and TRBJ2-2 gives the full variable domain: EAGVVQSPRYKIIEKKQPVAFWCNPISGHNTLYWYLQNLGQGPELLIRYENEEAVDDSQLPKDRFSAERLKGVDSTLKIQPAELGDSAVYLCASSLEDRDGELFFGEGSRLTVL.

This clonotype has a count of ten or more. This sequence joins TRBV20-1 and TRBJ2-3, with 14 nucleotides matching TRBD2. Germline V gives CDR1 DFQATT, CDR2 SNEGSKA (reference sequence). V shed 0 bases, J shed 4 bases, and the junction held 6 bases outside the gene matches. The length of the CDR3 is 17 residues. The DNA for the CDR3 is TGCAGTGCTAGAGATCAGGAGACTAGCGGGGGGGCAGATACGCAGTATTTT. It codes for CSARDQETSGGADTQYF.

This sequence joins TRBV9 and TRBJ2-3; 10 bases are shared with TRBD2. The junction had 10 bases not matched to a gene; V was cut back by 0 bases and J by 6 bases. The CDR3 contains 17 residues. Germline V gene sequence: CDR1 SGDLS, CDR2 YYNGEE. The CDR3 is CASSVVASGSMMDTQYF. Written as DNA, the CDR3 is TGTGCCAGCAGCGTAGTGGCTAGCGGGAGTATGATGGATACGCAGTATTTT.

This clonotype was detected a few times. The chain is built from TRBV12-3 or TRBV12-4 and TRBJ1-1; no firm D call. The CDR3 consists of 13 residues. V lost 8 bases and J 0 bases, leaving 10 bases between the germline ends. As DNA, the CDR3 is TGTGCCAGCCAGAAGGGCATGAACACTGAAGCTTTCTTT. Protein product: CASQKGMNTEAFF.

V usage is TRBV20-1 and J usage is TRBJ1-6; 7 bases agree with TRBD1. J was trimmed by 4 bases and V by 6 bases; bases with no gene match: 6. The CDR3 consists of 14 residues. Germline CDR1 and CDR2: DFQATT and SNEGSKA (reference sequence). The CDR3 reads CSAARDRYNSPLHF. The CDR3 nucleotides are TGCAGTGCCGCCCGGGACAGATATAATTCACCCCTCCACTTT.

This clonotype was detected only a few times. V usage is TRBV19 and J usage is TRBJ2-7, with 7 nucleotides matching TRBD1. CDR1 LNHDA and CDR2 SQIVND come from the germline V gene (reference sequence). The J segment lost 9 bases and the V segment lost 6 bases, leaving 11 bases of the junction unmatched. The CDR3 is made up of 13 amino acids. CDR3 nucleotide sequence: TGTGCCAGTAGCGACCGACAGGGTTTCTGGCAGTACTTC. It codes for CASSDRQGFWQYF.

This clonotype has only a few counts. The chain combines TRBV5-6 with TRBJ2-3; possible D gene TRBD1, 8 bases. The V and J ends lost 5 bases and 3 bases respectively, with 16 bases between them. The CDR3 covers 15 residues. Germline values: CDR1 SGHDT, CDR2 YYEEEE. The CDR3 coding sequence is TGTGCCAGCAGGGCCAGGGGGCGGGGGACAGATACGCAGTATTTT. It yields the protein CASRARGRGTDTQYF. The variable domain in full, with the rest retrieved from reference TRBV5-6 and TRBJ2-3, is DAGVTQSPTHLIKTRGQQVTLRCSPKSGHDTVSWYQQALGQGPQFIFQYYEEEERQRGNFPDRFSGHQFPNYSSELNVNALLLGDSALYLCASRARGRGTDTQYFGPGTRLTVL.

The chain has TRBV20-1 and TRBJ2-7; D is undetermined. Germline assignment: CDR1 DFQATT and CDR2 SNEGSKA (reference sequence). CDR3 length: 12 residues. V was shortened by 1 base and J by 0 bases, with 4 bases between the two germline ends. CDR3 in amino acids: CSARGASYEQYF. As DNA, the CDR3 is TGCAGTGCTAGAGGAGCCTCCTACGAGCAGTACTTC.